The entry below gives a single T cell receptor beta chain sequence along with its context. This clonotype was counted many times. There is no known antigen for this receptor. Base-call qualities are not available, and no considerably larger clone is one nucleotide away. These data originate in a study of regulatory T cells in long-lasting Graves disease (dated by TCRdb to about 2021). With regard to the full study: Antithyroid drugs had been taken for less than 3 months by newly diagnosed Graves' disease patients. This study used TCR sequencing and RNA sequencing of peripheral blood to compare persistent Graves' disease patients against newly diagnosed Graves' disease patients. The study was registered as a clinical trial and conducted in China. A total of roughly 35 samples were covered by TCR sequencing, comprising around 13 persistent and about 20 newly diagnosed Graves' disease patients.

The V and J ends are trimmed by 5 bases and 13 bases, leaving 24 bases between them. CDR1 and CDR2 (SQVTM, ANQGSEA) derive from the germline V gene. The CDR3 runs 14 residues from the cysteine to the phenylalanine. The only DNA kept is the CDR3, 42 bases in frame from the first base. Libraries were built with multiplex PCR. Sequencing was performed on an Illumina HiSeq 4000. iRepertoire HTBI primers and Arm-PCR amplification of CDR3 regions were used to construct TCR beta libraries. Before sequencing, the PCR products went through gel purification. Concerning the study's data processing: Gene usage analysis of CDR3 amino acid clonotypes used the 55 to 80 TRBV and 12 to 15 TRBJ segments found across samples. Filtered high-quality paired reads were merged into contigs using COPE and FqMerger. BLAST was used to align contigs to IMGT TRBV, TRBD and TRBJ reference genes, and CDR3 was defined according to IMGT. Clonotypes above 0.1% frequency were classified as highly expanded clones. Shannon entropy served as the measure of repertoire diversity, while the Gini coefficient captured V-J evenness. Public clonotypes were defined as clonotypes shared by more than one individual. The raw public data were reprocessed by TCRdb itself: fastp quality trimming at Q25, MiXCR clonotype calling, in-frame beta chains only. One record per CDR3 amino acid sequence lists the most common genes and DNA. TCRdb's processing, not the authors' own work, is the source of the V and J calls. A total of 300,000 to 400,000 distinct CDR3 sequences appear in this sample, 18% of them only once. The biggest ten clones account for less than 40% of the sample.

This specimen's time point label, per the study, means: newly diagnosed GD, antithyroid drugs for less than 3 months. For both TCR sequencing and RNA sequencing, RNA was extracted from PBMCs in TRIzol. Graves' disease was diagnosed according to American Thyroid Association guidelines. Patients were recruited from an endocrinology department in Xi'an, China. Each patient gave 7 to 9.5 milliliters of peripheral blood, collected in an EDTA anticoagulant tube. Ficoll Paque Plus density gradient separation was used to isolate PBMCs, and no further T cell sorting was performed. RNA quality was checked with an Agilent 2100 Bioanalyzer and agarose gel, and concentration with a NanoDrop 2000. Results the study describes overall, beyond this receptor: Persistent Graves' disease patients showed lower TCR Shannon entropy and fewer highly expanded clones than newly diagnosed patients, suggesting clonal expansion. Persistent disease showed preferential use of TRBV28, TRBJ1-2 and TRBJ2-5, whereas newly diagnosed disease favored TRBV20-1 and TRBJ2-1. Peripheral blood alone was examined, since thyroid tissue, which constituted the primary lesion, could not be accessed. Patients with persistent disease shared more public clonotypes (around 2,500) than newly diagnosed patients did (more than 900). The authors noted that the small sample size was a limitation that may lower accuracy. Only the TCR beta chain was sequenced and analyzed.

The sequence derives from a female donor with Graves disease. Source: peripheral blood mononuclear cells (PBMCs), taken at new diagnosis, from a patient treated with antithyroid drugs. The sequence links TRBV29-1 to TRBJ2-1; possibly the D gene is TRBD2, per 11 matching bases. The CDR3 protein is CSVSRDRGLADQFF. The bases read TGCAGCGTTAGTCGGGACAGGGGACTAGCGGATCAGTTCTTC.